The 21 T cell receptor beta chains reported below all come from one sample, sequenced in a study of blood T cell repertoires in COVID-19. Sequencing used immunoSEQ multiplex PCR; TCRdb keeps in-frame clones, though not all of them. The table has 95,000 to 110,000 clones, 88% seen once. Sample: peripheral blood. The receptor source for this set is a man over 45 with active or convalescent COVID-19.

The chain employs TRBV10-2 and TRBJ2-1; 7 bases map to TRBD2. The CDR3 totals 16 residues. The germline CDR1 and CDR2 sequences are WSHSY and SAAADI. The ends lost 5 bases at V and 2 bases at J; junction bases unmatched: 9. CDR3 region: CASSLYSGLTYNEQFF. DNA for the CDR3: TGCGCCAGCAGTCTCTATAGCGGGCTAACCTACAATGAGCAGTTCTTC.

In DNA, the CDR3 is TGTGCCAGCAGTTTTAGCGGCGCTGGGGCCAACGTCCTGACTTTC. Its translation: CASSFSGAGANVLTF. The V gene is TRBV9, the J gene TRBJ2-6, with a possible D match to TRBD2 (6 bases). The CDR3 is 15 residues long. Trimming pared 5 bases from V and 2 bases from J, leaving 11 bases between. The germline gives CDR1 SGDLS, CDR2 YYNGEE.

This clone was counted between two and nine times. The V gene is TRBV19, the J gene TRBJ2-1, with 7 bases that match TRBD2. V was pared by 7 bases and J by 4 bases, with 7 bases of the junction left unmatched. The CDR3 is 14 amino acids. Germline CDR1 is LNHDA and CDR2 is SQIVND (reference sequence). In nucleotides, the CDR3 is TGTGCCAGTAAACTTGGACTAGTATACAATGAGCAGTTCTTC. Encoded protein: CASKLGLVYNEQFF.

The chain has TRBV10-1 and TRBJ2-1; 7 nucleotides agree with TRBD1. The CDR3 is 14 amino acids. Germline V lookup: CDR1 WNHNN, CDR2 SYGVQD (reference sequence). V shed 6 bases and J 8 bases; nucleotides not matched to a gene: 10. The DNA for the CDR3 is TGCGCCAGCAGCCCATCAGGGGGAATCTATGAGCAGTTCTTC. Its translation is CASSPSGGIYEQFF.

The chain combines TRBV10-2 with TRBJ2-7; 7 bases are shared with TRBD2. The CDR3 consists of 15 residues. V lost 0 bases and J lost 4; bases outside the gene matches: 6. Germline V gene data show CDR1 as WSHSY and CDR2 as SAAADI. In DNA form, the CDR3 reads TGCGCCAGCAGTGAGTCGTCGGGAGGCACGTACGAGCAGTACTTC. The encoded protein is CASSESSGGTYEQYF.

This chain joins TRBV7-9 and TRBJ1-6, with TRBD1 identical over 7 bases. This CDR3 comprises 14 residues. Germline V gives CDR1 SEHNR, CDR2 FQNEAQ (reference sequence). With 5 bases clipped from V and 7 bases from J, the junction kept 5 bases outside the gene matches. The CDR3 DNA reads TGTGCCAGCAGCATGGACAGGCTGAATTCACCCCTCCACTTT. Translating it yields CASSMDRLNSPLHF.

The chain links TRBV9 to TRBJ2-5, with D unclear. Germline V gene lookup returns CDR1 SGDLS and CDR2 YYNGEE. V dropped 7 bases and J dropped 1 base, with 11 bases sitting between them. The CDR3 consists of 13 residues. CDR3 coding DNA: TGTGCCAGCGGGCCATACTCCCAAGAGACCCAGTACTTC. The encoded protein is CASGPYSQETQYF.

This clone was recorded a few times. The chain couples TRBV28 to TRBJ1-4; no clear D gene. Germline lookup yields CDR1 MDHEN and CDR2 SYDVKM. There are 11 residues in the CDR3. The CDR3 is CATATNEKLFF. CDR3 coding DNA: TGTGCAACTGCAACTAATGAAAAACTGTTTTTT.

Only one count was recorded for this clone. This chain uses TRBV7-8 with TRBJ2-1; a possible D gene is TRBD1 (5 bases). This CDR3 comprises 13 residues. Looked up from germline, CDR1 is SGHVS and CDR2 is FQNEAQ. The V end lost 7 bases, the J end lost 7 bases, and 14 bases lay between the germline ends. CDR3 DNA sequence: TGTGCCAGCACCAGGGCTCATGCGAATGAGCAGTTCTTC. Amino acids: CASTRAHANEQFF.

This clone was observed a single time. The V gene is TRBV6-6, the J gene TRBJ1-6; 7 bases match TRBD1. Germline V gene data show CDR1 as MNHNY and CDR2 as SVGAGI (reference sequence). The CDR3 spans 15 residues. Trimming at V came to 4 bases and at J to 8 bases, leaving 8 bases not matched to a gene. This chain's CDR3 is CASSSRRQGDSPLHF. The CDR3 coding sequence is TGTGCCAGCAGTTCCCGAAGACAGGGTGATTCACCCCTCCACTTT.

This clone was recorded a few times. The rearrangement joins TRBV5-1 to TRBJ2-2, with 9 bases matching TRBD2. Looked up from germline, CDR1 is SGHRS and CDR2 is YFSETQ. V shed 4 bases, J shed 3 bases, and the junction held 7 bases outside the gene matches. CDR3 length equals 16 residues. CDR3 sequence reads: CASSPIAGVDTGELFF. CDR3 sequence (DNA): TGCGCCAGCAGCCCTATAGCGGGAGTCGACACCGGGGAGCTGTTTTTT.

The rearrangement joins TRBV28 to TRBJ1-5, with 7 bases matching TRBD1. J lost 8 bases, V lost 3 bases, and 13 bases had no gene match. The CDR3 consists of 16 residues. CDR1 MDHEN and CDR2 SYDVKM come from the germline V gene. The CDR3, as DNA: TGTGCCAGCAGTTTCCCCGAGACAGGGATTGGCAAGCCCCAGCATTTT. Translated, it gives CASSFPETGIGKPQHF.

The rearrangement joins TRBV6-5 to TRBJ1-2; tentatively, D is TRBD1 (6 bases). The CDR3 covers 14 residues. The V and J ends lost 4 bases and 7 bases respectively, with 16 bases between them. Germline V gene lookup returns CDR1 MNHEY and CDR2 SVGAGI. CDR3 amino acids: CASSSGGGFGGYTF. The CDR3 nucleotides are TGTGCCAGCAGTTCGGGGGGCGGATTTGGTGGCTACACCTTC.

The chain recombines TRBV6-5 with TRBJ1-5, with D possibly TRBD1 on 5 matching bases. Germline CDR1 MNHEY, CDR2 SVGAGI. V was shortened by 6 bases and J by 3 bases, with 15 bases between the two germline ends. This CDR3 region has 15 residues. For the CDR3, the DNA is TGTGCCAGCAGCACGAGACAGTCGCACAATCAGCCCCAGCATTTT. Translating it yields CASSTRQSHNQPQHF.

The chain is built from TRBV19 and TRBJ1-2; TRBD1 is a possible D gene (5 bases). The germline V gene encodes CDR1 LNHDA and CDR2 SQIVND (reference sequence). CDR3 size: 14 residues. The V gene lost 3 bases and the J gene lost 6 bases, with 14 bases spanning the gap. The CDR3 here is CASSIDGGLNGYTF. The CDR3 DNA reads TGTGCCAGTAGTATTGATGGGGGGTTGAATGGCTACACCTTC.

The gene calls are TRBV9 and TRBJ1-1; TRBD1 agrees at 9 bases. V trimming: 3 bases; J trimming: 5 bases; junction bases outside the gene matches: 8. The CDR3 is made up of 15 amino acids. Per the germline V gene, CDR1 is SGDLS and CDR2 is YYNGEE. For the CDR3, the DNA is TGTGCCAGCAGCGAGACCGGGACAGGGATGACTGAAGCTTTCTTT. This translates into CASSETGTGMTEAFF.

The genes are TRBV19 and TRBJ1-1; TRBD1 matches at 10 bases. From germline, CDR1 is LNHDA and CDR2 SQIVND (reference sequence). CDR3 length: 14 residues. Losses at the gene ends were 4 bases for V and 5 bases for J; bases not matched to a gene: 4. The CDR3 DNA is TGTGCCAGTAGTAGCGTGGGACAGGGGACTGAAGCTTTCTTT. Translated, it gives CASSSVGQGTEAFF.

CDR3 protein: CASSRPLAGGYTGELFF. The CDR3 DNA reads TGTGCCAGCAGTCGCCCTTTAGCGGGAGGGTACACCGGGGAGCTGTTTTTT. The chain uses TRBV6-2 or TRBV6-3 and TRBJ2-2; 11 bases map to TRBD2. Unmatched junction bases numbered 8, after V lost 5 bases and J lost 3 bases. CDR1 is MNHEY and CDR2 is SVGEGT in the germline V gene. This CDR3 is 17 amino acids long.

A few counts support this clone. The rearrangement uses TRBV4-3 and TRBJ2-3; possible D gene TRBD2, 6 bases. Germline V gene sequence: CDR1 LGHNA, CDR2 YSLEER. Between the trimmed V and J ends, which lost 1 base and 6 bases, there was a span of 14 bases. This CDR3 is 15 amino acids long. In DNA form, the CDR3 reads TGCGCCAGCAGCCAAGCCTCCGGGGCGGGGGATACGCAGTATTTT. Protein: CASSQASGAGDTQYF.

The CDR3 region is CASSPGGGIQPQHF. The CDR3 bases are TGTGCCAGCTCACCAGGTGGCGGGATTCAGCCCCAGCATTTT. The chain combines TRBV18 with TRBJ1-5; unclear D gene. The CDR3 is made up of 14 amino acids. Trimming took 2 bases from V and 6 from J, leaving 11 bases between them. The germline V gene encodes CDR1 KGHSH and CDR2 LQKENI.

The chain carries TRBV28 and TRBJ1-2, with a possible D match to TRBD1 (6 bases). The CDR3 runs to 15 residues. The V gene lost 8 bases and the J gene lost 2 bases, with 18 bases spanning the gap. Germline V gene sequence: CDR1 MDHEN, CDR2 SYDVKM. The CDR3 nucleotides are TGTGCCAGCGGGGAGGGGGGGCAGCGGAACTATGGCTACACCTTC. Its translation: CASGEGGQRNYGYTF.